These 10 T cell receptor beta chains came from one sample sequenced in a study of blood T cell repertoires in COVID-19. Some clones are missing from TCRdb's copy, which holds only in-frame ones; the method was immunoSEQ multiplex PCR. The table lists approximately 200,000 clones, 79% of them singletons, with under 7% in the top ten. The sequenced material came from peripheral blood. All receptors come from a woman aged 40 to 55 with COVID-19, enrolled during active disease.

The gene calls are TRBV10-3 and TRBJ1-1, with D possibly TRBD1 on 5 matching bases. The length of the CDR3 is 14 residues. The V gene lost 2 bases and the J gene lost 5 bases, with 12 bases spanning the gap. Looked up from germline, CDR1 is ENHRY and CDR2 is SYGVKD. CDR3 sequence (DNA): TGTGCCATCAGTGAGGGGGCTGTGGGGACTGAAGCTTTCTTT. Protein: CAISEGAVGTEAFF.

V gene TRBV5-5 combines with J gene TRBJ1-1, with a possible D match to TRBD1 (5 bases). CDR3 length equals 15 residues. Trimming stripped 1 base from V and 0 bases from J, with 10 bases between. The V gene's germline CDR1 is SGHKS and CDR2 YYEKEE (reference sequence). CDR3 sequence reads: CASSLWGGMNTEAFF. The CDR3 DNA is TGTGCCAGCAGCTTGTGGGGGGGAATGAACACTGAAGCTTTCTTT.

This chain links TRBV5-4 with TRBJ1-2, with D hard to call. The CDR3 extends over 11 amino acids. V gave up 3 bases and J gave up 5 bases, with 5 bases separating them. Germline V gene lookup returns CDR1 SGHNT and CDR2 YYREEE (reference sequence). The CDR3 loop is CASSSQYGYTF. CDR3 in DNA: TGTGCCAGCAGCTCACAGTATGGCTACACCTTC.

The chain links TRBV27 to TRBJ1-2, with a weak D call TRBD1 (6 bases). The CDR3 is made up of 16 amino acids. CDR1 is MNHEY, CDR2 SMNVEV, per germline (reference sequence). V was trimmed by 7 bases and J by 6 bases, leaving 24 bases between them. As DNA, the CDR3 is TGTGCCAGCACCTCAGGGGCAACAAGGGAAGGGGATGGCTACACCTTC. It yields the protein CASTSGATREGDGYTF.

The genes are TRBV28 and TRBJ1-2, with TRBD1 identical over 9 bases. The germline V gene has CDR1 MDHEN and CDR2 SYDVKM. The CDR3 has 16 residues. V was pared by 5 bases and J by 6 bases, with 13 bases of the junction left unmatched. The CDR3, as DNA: TGTGCCAGCAGTCTCACCGGGACAGGGCGAGGTAATGGCTACACCTTC. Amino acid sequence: CASSLTGTGRGNGYTF.

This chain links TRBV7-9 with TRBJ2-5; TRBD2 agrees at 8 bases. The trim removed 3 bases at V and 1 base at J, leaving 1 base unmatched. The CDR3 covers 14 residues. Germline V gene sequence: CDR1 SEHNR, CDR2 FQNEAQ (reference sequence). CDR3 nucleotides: TGTGCCAGCAGCTTGCGGGAGGCCCAAGAGACCCAGTACTTC. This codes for CASSLREAQETQYF.

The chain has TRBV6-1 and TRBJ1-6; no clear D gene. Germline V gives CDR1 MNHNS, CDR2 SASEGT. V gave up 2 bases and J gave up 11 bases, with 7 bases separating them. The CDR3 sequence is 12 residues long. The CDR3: CASSESGPPLHF. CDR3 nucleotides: TGTGCCAGCAGTGAATCGGGTCCACCCCTCCACTTT.

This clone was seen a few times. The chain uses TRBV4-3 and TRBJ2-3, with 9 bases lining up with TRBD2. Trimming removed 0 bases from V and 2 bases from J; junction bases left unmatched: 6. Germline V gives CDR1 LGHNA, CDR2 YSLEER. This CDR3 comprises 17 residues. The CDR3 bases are TGCGCCAGCAGCCAAGATTTCAGCGGGGGGTCCACAGATACGCAGTATTTT. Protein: CASSQDFSGGSTDTQYF.

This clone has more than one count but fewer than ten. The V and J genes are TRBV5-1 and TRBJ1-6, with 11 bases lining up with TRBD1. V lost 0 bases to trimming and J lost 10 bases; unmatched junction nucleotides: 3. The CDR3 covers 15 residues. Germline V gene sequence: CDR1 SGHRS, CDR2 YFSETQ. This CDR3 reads CASSLEGQGGSPLHF. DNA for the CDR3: TGCGCCAGCAGCTTGGAGGGACAGGGGGGATCACCCCTCCACTTT.

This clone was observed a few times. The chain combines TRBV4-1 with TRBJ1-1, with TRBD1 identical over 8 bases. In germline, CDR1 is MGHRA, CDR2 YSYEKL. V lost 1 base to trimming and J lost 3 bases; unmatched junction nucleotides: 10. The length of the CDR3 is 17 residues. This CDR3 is CASSQGQGARLDTEAFF. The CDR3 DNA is TGCGCCAGCAGCCAAGGGCAGGGGGCACGGTTAGACACTGAAGCTTTCTTT.